The present T cell receptor (beta chain) was sequenced within a study of cytomegalovirus exposure and HLA in healthy donors. At the level of the study: As released early, the data held 65 million to 90 million unique TCRs from HLA-typed donors.

As for this clone: The antigen remains undetermined.

CDR1 SGDLS and CDR2 YYNGEE come from the germline V gene. CDR3 length equals 14 residues. The ends lost 3 bases at V and 3 bases at J; junction bases unmatched: 3. General study results and limits: Rare TCR sequences predominated, though certain public TCRs were found in many donors.

Whereas donors were nominally healthy upon sampling, unrecorded immune exposures were probable. The PCR was carried out with 60 Vbeta primers and 13 Jbeta primers. Measured with immunoSEQ multiplex PCR; TCRdb has only the in-frame clones, and not every one. This sample carries 85,000 to 100,000 clones, over 55% of them seen once, and the ten largest clones take just under 6.5%. V is TRBV9 and J is TRBJ1-5; 7 bases agree with TRBD1. Sequencing used PBMCs. The TCR comes from a woman in her 30s in good health and CMV-seronegative. Written as DNA, the CDR3 is TGTGCCAGCAGCGCGACAGGGAACAATCAGCCCCAGCATTTT. This gives the protein CASSATGNNQPQHF. The full variable domain, rest sourced from reference TRBV9 and TRBJ1-5, is DSGVTQTPKHLITATGQRVTLRCSPRSGDLSVYWYQQSLDQGLQFLIQYYNGEERAKGNILERFSAQQFPDLHSELNLSSLELGDSALYFCASSATGNNQPQHFGDGTRLSIL.